The TCR beta chain described here comes from a study of regulatory T cells in long-lasting Graves disease. Across the whole study: Patients newly diagnosed with Graves' had been on antithyroid drugs for under 3 months. General study results and limits: Patients with persistent Graves' had lower TCR diversity than newly diagnosed patients.

At least ten counts were recorded for this clonotype. The antigen is not known. Regarding time point: newly diagnosed GD, antithyroid drugs for less than 3 months. TCR sequences were obtained from RNA taken from PBMCs. From an endocrinology department in Xi'an, China, came the patients. Library construction for TCR beta used iRepertoire HTBI primers and Arm-PCR of CDR3 regions. TCRdb fed the multiplex PCR reads into MiXCR, producing one record per CDR3 protein. The table lists 400,000 to 550,000 distinct CDR3 sequences, 16% of them singletons. This CDR3 is built from 12 residues. The V gene lost 8 bases and the J gene lost 3 bases, with 11 bases spanning the gap. Germline CDR1 reads SNHLY; CDR2 reads FYNNEI. Another study also made use of these data, one on T cells in Graves' hyperthyroidism and ophthalmopathy. That publication notes: First-round RT-PCR targeting the TCR CDR3 was performed with the HTBI primer set.

The V call is TRBV2, the J call TRBJ2-7; TRBD1 is a possible D gene (6 bases). Here the sequenced sample was peripheral blood mononuclear cells (PBMCs), taken at new diagnosis, from a patient treated with antithyroid drugs. The sequence was obtained from a woman under 40 with Graves disease. The CDR3 protein is CASWDTDYEQYF. CDR3 nucleotide sequence: TGTGCCAGCTGGGACACTGACTACGAGCAGTACTTC.